A single sample is the source of the 16 T cell receptor beta chains below, sequenced in a study of blood T cell repertoires in COVID-19. Produced via immunoSEQ multiplex PCR; TCRdb's table is partial and in-frame only. The sample records 310,000 or so clones, approximately 88% being singletons. Sequenced input: peripheral blood. The receptors stem from a man younger than 30 who had recovered from COVID-19.

This chain connects TRBV5-8 to TRBJ2-1; D gene unclear. V was cut by 1 base and J by 7 bases, with 6 bases left in between. Germline CDR1 SGHTS, CDR2 YDEGEE. There are 12 residues in the CDR3. CDR3 sequence: CASSLIPNEQFF. CDR3 in DNA: TGTGCCAGCAGCTTGATTCCTAATGAGCAGTTCTTC.

The rearrangement uses TRBV13 and TRBJ2-7; TRBD2 matches at 7 bases. Germline-derived CDR1 and CDR2 are PRHDT and FYEKMQ (reference sequence). The J segment lost 6 bases and the V segment lost 5 bases, leaving 19 bases of the junction unmatched. The CDR3 extends over 17 amino acids. The CDR3 protein is CASSRSTAGTTSPEQYF. The CDR3 bases are TGTGCCAGCAGCCGTTCCACCGCCGGGACTACGAGCCCCGAGCAGTACTTC.

The V call is TRBV18, the J call TRBJ1-2, with D possibly matching TRBD1 (6 bases). Per the germline V gene, CDR1 is KGHSH and CDR2 is LQKENI. CDR3 length: 17 residues. Trimming left V 2 bases short and J 0 bases short, with 16 bases between. CDR3 sequence reads: CASSPIIGGPSNYGYTF. CDR3 bases: TGTGCCAGCTCACCAATCATCGGGGGGCCATCTAACTATGGCTACACCTTC.

This clone was recorded a few times. Distinct nucleotide sequences in the sample also encode this CDR3. The chain couples TRBV7-9 to TRBJ2-7; 7 positions match TRBD1. CDR3 size: 14 residues. CDR1 and CDR2 (germline): SEHNR, FQNEAQ (reference sequence). V lost 1 base, J lost 4 bases, and 4 bases stayed unmatched. For the CDR3, the DNA is TGTGCCAGCAGCTTAGTGGGGACAGCTTACGAGCAGTACTTC. Encoded protein: CASSLVGTAYEQYF.

This clone has a handful of counts. V and J are TRBV7-6 and TRBJ2-7, with D perhaps matching TRBD2 (6 bases). This CDR3 is built from 13 residues. Trimming pared 5 bases from V and 4 bases from J, leaving 12 bases between. Germline V gives CDR1 SGHVS, CDR2 FNYEAQ. CDR3 sequence: CASSPPGRYEQYF. CDR3 DNA: TGTGCCAGCAGCCCCCCTGGGAGGTACGAGCAGTACTTC. Combining the CDR3 with reference TRBV7-6 and TRBJ2-7 gives the whole variable domain GAGVSQSPRYKVTKRGQDVALRCDPISGHVSLYWYRQALGQGPEFLTYFNYEAQQDKSGLPNDRFSAERPEGSISTLTIQRTEQRDSAMYRCASSPPGRYEQYFGPGTRLTVT.

This sequence joins TRBV7-9 and TRBJ2-7; D call uncertain. The CDR3 runs to 14 residues. The germline V gene encodes CDR1 SEHNR and CDR2 FQNEAQ (reference sequence). Trimming shortened V by 3 bases and J by 2 bases, and 11 bases separated the two germline ends. The CDR3 sequence is CASSLGVKTYEQYF. CDR3 DNA: TGTGCCAGCAGCTTGGGCGTTAAGACCTACGAGCAGTACTTC.

This clone was observed once. The gene calls are TRBV18 and TRBJ2-3; 7 bases line up with TRBD2. This CDR3 is built from 17 residues. Looked up from germline, CDR1 is KGHSH and CDR2 is LQKENI. Germline trimming cut 1 base from V and 6 bases from J; bases unmatched to any gene: 13. The chain's CDR3 is CASSPRMLADHTDTQYF. The CDR3 DNA sequence: TGTGCCAGCTCACCACGTATGCTAGCGGACCACACGGATACGCAGTATTTT.

The gene calls are TRBV5-1 and TRBJ1-4; D unresolved. V was cut by 0 bases and J by 3 bases, with 6 bases left in between. This CDR3 has 14 amino acids. Per the germline V gene, CDR1 is SGHRS and CDR2 is YFSETQ. CDR3 nucleotides: TGCGCCAGCAGCTTGGAGCGGGCTAATGAAAAACTGTTTTTT. Amino acid sequence: CASSLERANEKLFF.

The genes are TRBV6-5 and TRBJ1-2; 7 bases match TRBD1. The CDR3 has 15 amino acids. J gave up 0 bases and V 5 bases, and 6 bases lay outside the gene matches. In germline, CDR1 is MNHEY, CDR2 SVGAGI. The CDR3 loop reads CASSTAGTANYGYTF. For the CDR3, the DNA is TGTGCCAGCAGTACAGCCGGGACAGCTAACTATGGCTACACCTTC.

J is TRBJ2-7 and V is TRBV14, with D unresolved. V lost 4 bases and J lost 0, with 10 bases in between. Germline CDR1 is SGHDN and CDR2 is FVKESK. The length of the CDR3 is 14 residues. This chain's CDR3 is CASSPTFGSYEQYF. The CDR3 bases are TGTGCCAGCAGCCCCACCTTCGGCTCCTACGAGCAGTACTTC.

This chain joins TRBV5-6 and TRBJ2-7, with D possibly matching TRBD1 (6 bases). Deletions cut 4 bases from V and 3 bases from J, with 14 bases between. CDR1 is SGHDT, CDR2 YYEEEE, per germline. This CDR3 has 14 amino acids. This CDR3 reads CASSPTQGYYEQYF. The CDR3 DNA reads TGTGCCAGCAGCCCAACACAGGGATACTACGAGCAGTACTTC.

V and J are TRBV7-2 and TRBJ1-1; D unclear. V lost 3 bases and J lost 0, with 11 bases in between. CDR3 length: 15 amino acids. Germline CDR1 and CDR2: SGHTA and FQGNSA. CDR3 residues: CASSLIAGMNTEAFF. The CDR3 DNA is TGTGCCAGCAGCTTGATCGCAGGAATGAACACTGAAGCTTTCTTT.

The chain uses TRBV15 and TRBJ2-5; weak D call: TRBD2 (5 bases). Germline CDR1 LNHNV, CDR2 YYDKDF (reference sequence). This CDR3 has 17 amino acids. Trimming took off 2 bases at V and 1 base at J, with 17 bases between the two ends. The CDR3 is CATSRTGNLLPQETQYF. DNA of the CDR3: TGTGCCACCAGCAGAACGGGGAACCTCCTCCCCCAAGAGACCCAGTACTTC.

This clone showed up just once. This chain uses TRBV2 with TRBJ2-5; TRBD1 agrees at 10 bases. The CDR3 sequence is 14 residues long. V lost 9 bases to trimming and J lost 3 bases; unmatched junction nucleotides: 7. CDR1 is SNHLY and CDR2 is FYNNEI in the germline V gene. The CDR3 protein is CARRGTGDEETQYF. CDR3 DNA sequence: TGTGCCAGAAGAGGGACAGGGGATGAAGAGACCCAGTACTTC.

The chain combines TRBV5-1 with TRBJ2-2; 10 bases line up with TRBD2. The V segment lost 0 bases and the J segment 3 bases; nucleotides outside the gene matches: 8. This CDR3 comprises 18 residues. Looked up from germline, CDR1 is SGHRS and CDR2 is YFSETQ. CDR3 nucleotide sequence: TGCGCCAGCAGCTTGGAGTCTTGGCTAGCGGGAGACACCGGGGAGCTGTTTTTT. The encoded protein is CASSLESWLAGDTGELFF.

The V and J genes are TRBV6-6 and TRBJ1-1; no firm D call. Looked up from germline, CDR1 is MNHNY and CDR2 is SVGAGI (reference sequence). This CDR3 has 12 residues. Trimming stripped 0 bases from V and 5 bases from J, with 4 bases between. CDR3 in amino acids: CASSYSPTEAFF. CDR3 coding DNA: TGTGCCAGCAGTTACTCTCCAACTGAAGCTTTCTTT.